A selection of T cell receptor beta chains follows, all from one sample in a study of early T cells in non-severe SARS-CoV-2 infection. TCRdb recomputed calls from the 5' RACE reads with MiXCR, one row per CDR3 protein. The data show about 61,000 distinct CDR3 sequences, with approximately 12% seen just once and more than 0.9% held by the top ten. Sample: whole blood, taken at baseline. The receptors originated from an adult who was a healthcare worker with PCR-confirmed SARS-CoV-2 infection or an uninfected control (not recorded which). The donor label of this sample is uncertain. CDR3s include the opening cysteine and the closing phenylalanine or tryptophan. D genes are given only for firm matches. Clone size appears in some rows only: once, few, many, or a class for an expanded clone.

j_gene | v_gene | abundance | d_gene | CDR3aa | CDR3nt
TRBJ2-3 | TRBV20-1 | few | . | CSPQSGSTDTQYF | TGCAGTCCGCAAAGCGGGAGCACAGATACGCAGTATTTT
TRBJ2-3 | TRBV6-6 | . | TRBD2 | CASSYPALTGVSRGGQLVDTQYF | TGTGCCAGCAGTTACCCAGCCCTGACCGGGGTTTCGCGGGGGGGCCAACTGGTAGATACGCAGTATTTT
TRBJ1-5 | TRBV19 | . | . | CASSRNNQPQHF | TGTGCCAGTAGTCGCAACAATCAGCCCCAGCATTTT
TRBJ2-1 | TRBV2 | many | . | CASSGEGAFYNEQFF | TGTGCCAGCAGTGGGGAGGGGGCCTTCTACAATGAGCAGTTCTTC
TRBJ2-2 | TRBV20-1 | few | . | CSARDSRGHTGELFF | TGCAGTGCTAGAGATTCCCGGGGACACACCGGGGAGCTGTTTTTT
TRBJ2-5 | TRBV12-3/TRBV12-4 | few | . | CASSLGAGETQYF | TGTGCCAGCAGCCTAGGTGCGGGGGAGACCCAGTACTTC
TRBJ1-6 | TRBV4-1 | . | . | CASSQEAWRSLHF | TGCGCCAGCAGCCAAGAAGCGTGGAGGTCCCTCCACTTT
TRBJ1-1 | TRBV5-1 | . | TRBD1 | CASSLGGQLNTEAFF | TGCGCCAGCAGCTTGGGGGGACAGCTGAACACTGAAGCTTTCTTT
TRBJ1-3 | TRBV6-1 | few | TRBD1 | CASRGTGTGNSGNTIYF | TGTGCCAGCAGGGGAACCGGGACAGGGAATTCTGGAAACACCATATATTTT
TRBJ1-2 | TRBV6-5 | many | . | CASSYDVNYGYTF | TGTGCCAGCAGTTACGACGTTAACTATGGCTACACCTTC
TRBJ2-1 | TRBV7-2 | many | . | CASSLARAGELFF | TGTGCCAGCAGCTTAGCGAGGGCAGGGGAGCTGTTCTTC
TRBJ2-4 | TRBV7-8 | . | TRBD2 | CASSSEGLAASNIQYF | TGTGCCAGCAGCTCCGAGGGACTAGCGGCATCAAACATTCAGTACTTC
TRBJ2-5 | TRBV10-3 | few | TRBD2 | CAISPGTSGRSDQETQYF | TGTGCCATCAGCCCCGGGACTAGCGGGAGGAGCGACCAAGAGACCCAGTACTTC
TRBJ1-4 | TRBV11-2 | . | . | CASSLDISHEKLFF | TGTGCCAGCAGCTTAGATATCAGTCATGAAAAACTGTTTTTT
TRBJ1-1 | TRBV19 | few | . | CASSIPLAEAFF | TGTGCCAGTAGTATCCCCCTTGCTGAAGCTTTCTTT
TRBJ2-1 | TRBV10-2 | few | . | CASRGIRQFF | TGCGCCAGCAGGGGCATCCGGCAGTTCTTC
TRBJ2-3 | TRBV12-3/TRBV12-4 | . | . | CASSPQSNSQSQYF | TGTGCCAGCAGTCCTCAATCCAACTCCCAATCGCAGTATTTT
TRBJ1-6 | TRBV7-6 | . | . | CASSYSSYNSPLHF | TGTGCCAGCAGCTACAGCTCCTATAATTCACCCCTCCACTTT
TRBJ2-1 | TRBV5-1 | . | . | CASRLSQSYSYNEQFF | TGCGCCAGCAGGCTCTCACAGAGTTACTCCTACAATGAGCAGTTCTTC
TRBJ2-2 | TRBV5-1 | many | TRBD2 | CASSVTSGGSGTGELFF | TGCGCCAGCAGCGTGACTAGCGGGGGGTCAGGCACCGGGGAGCTGTTTTTT
TRBJ2-3 | TRBV5-6 | . | . | CASSPKSRTDTQYF | TGTGCCAGCAGCCCGAAATCTAGAACAGATACGCAGTATTTT
TRBJ2-3 | TRBV7-2 | medium-sized | TRBD2 | CATREGLALNTQYF | TGTGCCACCAGGGAGGGACTAGCACTCAATACGCAGTATTTT
TRBJ2-3 | TRBV4-1 | few | TRBD2 | CASSQRLEAGGPIRADTQYF | TGCGCCAGCAGCCAACGCCTGGAAGCGGGGGGGCCGATTCGGGCAGATACGCAGTATTTT
TRBJ1-6 | TRBV3-1 | few | . | CASSQVGALTSPLHF | TGTGCCAGCAGCCAAGTTGGGGCCCTGACTTCACCCCTCCACTTT
TRBJ2-5 | TRBV7-9 | few | . | CASSLATGTQGAETQYF | TGTGCCAGCAGCTTAGCTACCGGGACCCAGGGAGCAGAGACCCAGTACTTC
TRBJ1-1 | TRBV7-9 | . | . | CASSLVPGANTEAFF | TGTGCCAGCAGCTTAGTCCCGGGGGCTAACACTGAAGCTTTCTTT
TRBJ2-3 | TRBV24-1 | many | . | CATSEPDRRDTQYF | TGTGCCACCAGTGAGCCGGACAGACGAGATACGCAGTATTTT
TRBJ2-3 | TRBV20-1 | medium-sized | . | CSAPTGATGSDTQYF | TGCAGTGCCCCTACGGGAGCTACCGGATCCGATACGCAGTATTTT
TRBJ1-1 | TRBV7-3 | few | . | CASSIGTGEKVFF | TGTGCCAGCAGCATTGGAACCGGGGAAAAAGTTTTCTTT
TRBJ2-1 | TRBV5-6 | few | TRBD2 | CASSGSGPYNEQFF | TGTGCCAGCAGCGGTAGCGGGCCTTACAATGAGCAGTTCTTC
TRBJ1-1 | TRBV11-1 | . | TRBD1 | CASSWARGANTEAFF | TGTGCCAGCAGTTGGGCCAGGGGGGCTAACACTGAAGCTTTCTTT
TRBJ1-4 | TRBV6-1 | many | . | CASRGNPGLQWDEKLFF | TGTGCCAGCAGGGGGAATCCGGGACTTCAATGGGATGAAAAACTGTTTTTT
TRBJ2-1 | TRBV7-3 | many | TRBD2 | CASSRLAGAYNEQFF | TGTGCCAGCAGTCGTCTAGCGGGGGCCTACAATGAGCAGTTCTTC
TRBJ1-1 | TRBV14 | . | TRBD1 | CASSNTGGRTEAFF | TGTGCCAGCAGCAACACAGGGGGACGGACTGAAGCTTTCTTT
TRBJ1-2 | TRBV15 | . | . | CATSRDSAAGYGYTF | TGTGCCACCAGCAGAGATAGCGCTGCCGGCTATGGCTACACCTTC
TRBJ2-2 | TRBV12-3/TRBV12-4 | many | TRBD1 | CASRAGTGGRTGELFF | TGTGCCAGCAGAGCCGGGACAGGGGGTCGTACCGGGGAGCTGTTTTTT